The 27 T cell receptor beta chains listed next were all sequenced from one sample in a study of CD8 T cells in ankylosing spondylitis. Using its own MiXCR run on the 5' RACE reads, TCRdb lists one record per CDR3 protein. In the table there are about 360,000 distinct CDR3 sequences, 20% of which are singletons. Sequenced: blood, either unsorted or a sorted T cell fraction (not recorded which). The receptors stem from a male donor with ankylosing spondylitis or in good health (not recorded which).

The gene calls are TRBV20-1 and TRBJ2-7, with D perhaps TRBD1 (5 bases). CDR1 is DFQATT, CDR2 SNEGSKA, per germline (reference sequence). Deletions cut 6 bases from V and 5 bases from J, with 17 bases between. The length of the CDR3 is 13 residues. In DNA, the CDR3 is TGCAGTGCCGGAGCGTGGCAGGGTGACGAGCAGTACTTC. Encoded protein: CSAGAWQGDEQYF.

The J gene is TRBJ2-5, the V gene TRBV12-3 or TRBV12-4; a possible D gene is TRBD2 (6 bases). The CDR3 sequence is 16 residues long. V dropped 5 bases and J dropped 3 bases, with 19 bases sitting between them. CDR3 protein: CASSQDGGTAKETQYF. DNA for the CDR3: TGTGCCAGCAGTCAAGATGGAGGGACGGCCAAAGAGACCCAGTACTTC.

A few counts support this clonotype. The chain couples TRBV7-6 to TRBJ1-1; TRBD1 matches at 9 bases. The CDR3 runs 15 residues. CDR1 is SGHVS, CDR2 FNYEAQ, per germline. V trimming: 3 bases; J trimming: 5 bases; junction bases outside the gene matches: 7. This CDR3 reads CASSFGQGWETEAFF. The CDR3 DNA reads TGTGCCAGCAGCTTCGGACAGGGGTGGGAAACTGAAGCTTTCTTT.

This clonotype was recorded a few times. The V gene is TRBV7-8, the J gene TRBJ2-3; perhaps TRBD2 as D (6 bases). The CDR3 covers 16 residues. The germline V gene has CDR1 SGHVS and CDR2 FQNEAQ. V was shortened by 4 bases and J by 4 bases, with 18 bases between the two germline ends. In DNA form, the CDR3 reads TGTGCCAGCAGCTCACAACCGGGACTCACGGCAGATACGCAGTATTTT. This translates into CASSSQPGLTADTQYF.

The chain recombines TRBV12-3 or TRBV12-4 with TRBJ2-1; 14 bases match TRBD2. This CDR3 contains 17 residues. With 6 bases clipped from V and 2 bases from J, the junction kept 6 bases outside the gene matches. This CDR3 is CASRSGTSGGPYNEQFF. CDR3 bases: TGTGCCAGCAGATCGGGGACTAGCGGGGGACCCTACAATGAGCAGTTCTTC.

The chain has TRBV7-2 and TRBJ1-1; D not resolved. Looked up from germline, CDR1 is SGHTA and CDR2 is FQGNSA. V lost 1 base and J lost 0, with 9 bases in between. The CDR3 consists of 15 residues. CDR3 nucleotides: TGTGCCAGCAGCTTAGTAGCTCAGCTGAACACTGAAGCTTTCTTT. Residues: CASSLVAQLNTEAFF.

V gene TRBV4-1 combines with J gene TRBJ2-7, with 7 bases lining up with TRBD1. Germline V gene lookup returns CDR1 MGHRA and CDR2 YSYEKL. CDR3 length: 15 amino acids. Germline trimming cut 3 bases from V and 6 bases from J; bases unmatched to any gene: 11. DNA for the CDR3: TGCGCCAGCAGCCAGTCACAGGGGACGGTGGTCGAGCAGTACTTC. This translates into CASSQSQGTVVEQYF.

V and J are TRBV3-1 and TRBJ2-5; 7 bases line up with TRBD1. The ends lost 2 bases at V and 5 bases at J; junction bases unmatched: 8. The CDR3 spans 15 residues. Germline V gene sequence: CDR1 LGHDT, CDR2 YNNKEL (reference sequence). In nucleotides, the CDR3 is TGTGCCAGCAGCCAACCGACAGGGATCGGGGAGACCCAGTACTTC. Translating it yields CASSQPTGIGETQYF.

The V call is TRBV15, the J call TRBJ2-2, with 9 bases identical to TRBD1. The CDR3 runs 16 residues. The germline gives CDR1 LNHNV, CDR2 YYDKDF (reference sequence). The V segment lost 3 bases and the J segment 7 bases; nucleotides outside the gene matches: 9. The CDR3 protein is CATSRAGQGLIGELFF. The DNA for the CDR3 is TGTGCCACCAGCAGGGCAGGACAGGGGTTAATCGGGGAGCTGTTTTTT.

In its sample, this clonotype was seen a few times. CDR3 DNA sequence: TGCAGCGTTGAAGAGGGTCGGAGCTCCTACAATGAGCAGTTCTTC. The encoded protein is CSVEEGRSSYNEQFF. The V and J genes are TRBV29-1 and TRBJ2-1; D unclear. Germline lookup yields CDR1 SQVTM and CDR2 ANQGSEA. The ends were cut back, 0 bases at V and 0 bases at J, with 9 bases in the middle. The CDR3 runs 15 residues.

This clonotype has more than one count but fewer than ten. The V gene is TRBV6-1, the J gene TRBJ2-7, with TRBD1 as a possible D gene (5 bases). CDR1 and CDR2 from the germline V gene are MNHNS and SASEGT. V dropped 7 bases and J dropped 2 bases, with 21 bases sitting between them. CDR3 size: 16 residues. The CDR3 DNA sequence: TGTGCCAGCACCGACCAGAGTCAGGGCTTCCCCTACGAGCAGTACTTC. It translates to CASTDQSQGFPYEQYF.

The chain has TRBV6-1 and TRBJ2-1; no firm D call. Germline CDR1 MNHNS, CDR2 SASEGT. The V end was cut by 8 bases, the J end by 7 bases, with 15 bases between. CDR3 length equals 13 residues. Here the CDR3 DNA reads TGTGCCAGCTGCTTCGTTCTGGGGAATGAGCAGTTCTTC. It translates to CASCFVLGNEQFF.

This chain connects TRBV29-1 to TRBJ2-5; a weak D match, TRBD1 (7 bases). V lost 3 bases, J lost 9 bases, and 14 bases lay in between. Germline CDR1 SQVTM, CDR2 ANQGSEA. The CDR3 extends over 12 amino acids. DNA for the CDR3: TGCAGCGTTGAGGGGCAGGGGGAGGCCCAGTACTTC. Translated, it gives CSVEGQGEAQYF. The variable domain in full, with the rest retrieved from reference TRBV29-1 and TRBJ2-5, is SAVISQKPSRDICQRGTSLTIQCQVDSQVTMMFWYRQQPGQSLTLIATANQGSEATYESGFVIDKFPISRPNLTFSTLTVSNMSPEDSSIYLCSVEGQGEAQYFGPGTRLLVL.

This chain links TRBV29-1 with TRBJ1-1; D not certain. V was clipped by 0 bases and J by 2 bases, with 13 bases between them. Germline CDR1 is SQVTM and CDR2 is ANQGSEA. The CDR3 extends over 15 amino acids. CDR3 in amino acids: CSVEDGRVRNTEAFF. CDR3 nucleotides: TGCAGCGTTGAAGATGGGAGAGTACGAAACACTGAAGCTTTCTTT.

With respect to this clonotype: Because it lacks the conserved phenylalanine or tryptophan at the end, this CDR3 is likely a read error. Because the CDR3's place on the DNA is in doubt, the DNA is left out and the CDR3 is given as listed by TCRdb. V gene TRBV7-9 combines with J gene TRBJ2-7; the DNA was not compared with TRBD1, the D call given in the table. The CDR3 contains 12 residues when both ends are counted. Looked up from germline, CDR1 is SEHNR and CDR2 is FQNEAQ (reference sequence). The CDR3 spells CASSRGPGQGSL.

The V call is TRBV29-1, the J call TRBJ2-3; D possibly corresponds to TRBD2 (6 bases). The ends were cut back, 0 bases at V and 11 bases at J, with 9 bases in the middle. The CDR3 loop spans 11 amino acids. Germline-derived CDR1 and CDR2 are SQVTM and ANQGSEA. CDR3 DNA: TGCAGCGTTGAAGATTTCGGGAGGCAGTATTTT. Encoded protein: CSVEDFGRQYF.

J is TRBJ2-3 and V is TRBV5-1, with D possibly being TRBD1 or TRBD2 (5 bases each). Trimming removed 0 bases at V and 6 bases at J, with 20 bases between. Germline assignment: CDR1 SGHRS and CDR2 YFSETQ. The CDR3 is 17 amino acids. The CDR3 DNA reads as TGCGCCAGCAGCTTGGATCGGGACCCCCCTTTAAGCGATACGCAGTATTTT. Its translation: CASSLDRDPPLSDTQYF.

The chain uses TRBV7-9 and TRBJ2-7; D may correspond to TRBD1 or TRBD2 (6 bases each). The CDR3 is 13 residues long. Trimming left V 5 bases short and J 7 bases short, with 15 bases between. Per the germline V gene, CDR1 is SEHNR and CDR2 is FQNEAQ (reference sequence). The CDR3 reads CASSPSGAQEQYF. The CDR3 nucleotides are TGTGCCAGCAGCCCCTCGGGGGCGCAGGAGCAGTACTTC.

The J gene is TRBJ2-7, the V gene TRBV7-9, with D tentatively TRBD1 (6 bases). Trimming left V 4 bases short and J 0 bases short, with 13 bases between. Germline V gene data show CDR1 as SEHNR and CDR2 as FQNEAQ (reference sequence). The CDR3 contains 15 residues. The CDR3 DNA sequence: TGTGCCAGCAGCTCGGACGGGACACCCTCCTACGAGCAGTACTTC. Protein: CASSSDGTPSYEQYF.

The genes are TRBV30 and TRBJ2-2; TRBD1 or TRBD2 may be the D gene (5 bases each). This CDR3 is built from 15 residues. Germline V gene lookup returns CDR1 GTSNPN and CDR2 SVGIG (reference sequence). V was cut by 0 bases and J by 4 bases, with 12 bases left in between. This CDR3 is CAWSVEGTGTGELFF. CDR3 DNA: TGTGCCTGGAGTGTGGAAGGGACGGGCACCGGGGAGCTGTTTTTT.

The rearrangement links TRBV21-1 to TRBJ2-7; TRBD1, as called in the table, went unchecked against the DNA. TRBV21-1 is classified as a pseudogene. The length of the CDR3 is 17 residues. The CDR3 bases are TGTGCCAGCACCGGACCACCTTGGGGGCCTCAAACCTACGAGCAGTACTTC. Amino acids: CASTGPPWGPQTYEQYF.

The chain couples TRBV28 to TRBJ2-7; no firm D call. Germline assignment: CDR1 MDHEN and CDR2 SYDVKM. This CDR3 region has 13 residues. Trimming cost V 8 bases and J 4 bases, with 15 bases left between them. The CDR3 region is CASGTVARYEQYF. The CDR3 DNA follows: TGTGCCAGCGGTACTGTTGCTCGTTACGAGCAGTACTTC.

There are a few counts of this clonotype. The V and J genes are TRBV29-1 and TRBJ2-3; a possible D gene is TRBD2 (5 bases). The V gene lost 0 bases and the J gene lost 4 bases, with 8 bases spanning the gap. The CDR3 is 13 amino acids. From germline, CDR1 is SQVTM and CDR2 ANQGSEA. The CDR3 DNA sequence: TGCAGCGTTGAAGATCGGGGTGCAGATACGCAGTATTTT. Amino acids: CSVEDRGADTQYF.

V is TRBV14 and J is TRBJ1-5, with 7 bases identical to TRBD1. The CDR3 has 16 amino acids. With 2 bases clipped from V and 3 bases from J, the junction kept 7 bases outside the gene matches. The germline gives CDR1 SGHDN, CDR2 FVKESK. CDR3 protein: CASSQSDRAYNQPQHF. The CDR3 DNA is TGTGCCAGCAGCCAAAGCGACAGGGCATACAATCAGCCCCAGCATTTT.

This clonotype was seen a single time. The DNA for the CDR3 is TGTGCCAGCAGTGAAGCGCTTGGCAGGAACACTGAAGCTTTCTTT. Protein sequence: CASSEALGRNTEAFF. The chain joins TRBV2 to TRBJ1-1, with unresolved D. With 0 bases removed from V and 1 base from J, the gap between germline ends came to 9 bases. The CDR3 covers 15 residues. Germline CDR1 SNHLY, CDR2 FYNNEI. Looking up the rest from reference TRBV2 and TRBJ1-1 gives the full variable domain: EPEVTQTPSHQVTQMGQEVILRCVPISNHLYFYWYRQILGQKVEFLVSFYNNEISEKSEIFDDQFSVERPDGSNFTLKIRSTKLEDSAMYFCASSEALGRNTEAFFGQGTRLTVV.

This clonotype appeared a single time. At one end the junction does not follow the germline gene, possibly because of a read error. This rearrangement joins TRBV12-3 or TRBV12-4 to TRBJ2-1, with D possibly TRBD1 on 5 matching bases. There are 15 residues in the CDR3. The CDR3 spells CASGLRQGAYNEQFF. The CDR3 DNA is TGTGCCAGCGGTTTACGGCAGGGCGCCTACAATGAGCAGTTCTTC.

This clonotype has only a few counts. The J gene is TRBJ2-3, the V gene TRBV12-3 or TRBV12-4; 11 bases fit TRBD1. This CDR3 region has 15 residues. V gave up 4 bases and J gave up 2 bases; unmatched junction bases: 2. As DNA, the CDR3 is TGTGCCAGCAGTTGGACAGGGGGCAACACAGATACGCAGTATTTT. Its protein product is CASSWTGGNTDTQYF.